This T cell receptor (beta chain) is from a study of T cells in Graves' hyperthyroidism and ophthalmopathy. RNA transcripts provided the source from which TCR beta CDR3 regions were amplified. Initially, a first-round RT-PCR of the TCR CDR3 employed the HTBI primer set. TCRdb used MiXCR to reprocess the multiplex PCR reads, holding one entry per CDR3 protein. The data contain fewer than 750,000 distinct CDR3 sequences, roughly 14% of them singletons. This clonotype was seen ten or more times. Trimming left V 5 bases short and J 5 bases short, with 21 bases between. The CDR3 consists of 16 residues. Germline V CDR1 and CDR2: SGHTA, FQGNSA.

The receptor was isolated from a woman between 40 and 55 years old with Graves' ophthalmopathy. Sequencing was carried out using blood. This sequence joins TRBV7-2 and TRBJ2-5; perhaps TRBD1 as D (9 bases). CDR3 in amino acids: CASSPPGGGQGETQYF. In DNA, the CDR3 is TGTGCCAGCAGCCCTCCCGGGGGGGGACAGGGTGAGACCCAGTACTTC. Full variable domain (rest looked up from reference TRBV7-2 and TRBJ2-5): GAGVSQSPSNKVTEKGKDVELRCDPISGHTALYWYRQSLGQGLEFLIYFQGNSAPDKSGLPSDRFSAERTGGSVSTLTIQRTQQEDSAVYLCASSPPGGGQGETQYFGPGTRLLVL.